What follows are 23 T cell receptor beta chains derived from one specimen sequenced in a study of shared clonotypes between healthy human individuals. Produced via immunoSEQ multiplex PCR; TCRdb's table is partial and in-frame only. The data show 2 million to 2.5 million clones, with approximately 96% seen just once and roughly 0.13% held by the top ten. The specimen was naive CD4+ T cells sorted from blood. The subset here: CD45RA+ positively selected. The receptors originated from a man younger than 35 in good health.

The V and J genes are TRBV2 and TRBJ1-1; TRBD1 is a possible D gene (5 bases). Germline V gene lookup returns CDR1 SNHLY and CDR2 FYNNEI. The CDR3 covers 13 residues. Trimming shortened V by 3 bases and J by 6 bases, and 11 bases separated the two germline ends. In DNA form, the CDR3 reads TGTGCCAGCAGTGATGGGGGTCGGGCTGAAGCTTTCTTT. This sequence encodes CASSDGGRAEAFF. Together with reference TRBV2 and TRBJ1-1, the CDR3 gives the full variable domain: EPEVTQTPSHQVTQMGQEVILRCVPISNHLYFYWYRQILGQKVEFLVSFYNNEISEKSEIFDDQFSVERPDGSNFTLKIRSTKLEDSAMYFCASSDGGRAEAFFGQGTRLTVV.

This sequence joins TRBV5-4 and TRBJ1-1, with no clear D. This CDR3 has 15 amino acids. The V gene lost 3 bases and the J gene lost 2 bases, with 14 bases spanning the gap. Germline V gene lookup returns CDR1 SGHNT and CDR2 YYREEE (reference sequence). The CDR3 coding sequence is TGTGCCAGCAGCTCAGAGGTACGGCCTAACACTGAAGCTTTCTTT. Translated, it gives CASSSEVRPNTEAFF.

V and J are TRBV6-1 and TRBJ2-7; 8 bases agree with TRBD1. The CDR3 totals 15 residues. Per germline, CDR1 MNHNS and CDR2 SASEGT. Trimming cost V 4 bases and J 3 bases; bases outside gene matches: 8. CDR3 in DNA: TGTGCCAGCAGTGCGGCAACAGGGGGTAACTACGAGCAGTACTTC. The encoded protein is CASSAATGGNYEQYF.

This clone was seen just once. This sequence joins TRBV4-1 and TRBJ1-4, with TRBD1 matching over 10 bases. The germline V gene has CDR1 MGHRA and CDR2 YSYEKL. The CDR3 has 15 residues. Trimming cost V 8 bases and J 7 bases; bases outside gene matches: 10. The CDR3 sequence is CASGPEGTGAEKLFF. CDR3 nucleotides: TGCGCCAGCGGACCCGAAGGGACAGGGGCTGAAAAACTGTTTTTT.

The chain employs TRBV7-3 and TRBJ1-6; TRBD1 matches at 9 bases. CDR3 length: 14 residues. Germline assignment: CDR1 SGHTA and CDR2 FQGTGA. V dropped 4 bases and J dropped 8; count of bases not matched to a gene: 3. Here the CDR3 DNA reads TGTGCCAGCAGCTCGGGACAGGGACATTCACCCCTCCACTTT. Translation: CASSSGQGHSPLHF.

To note about this clone: Sequence at one end of the junction differs from germline and may be a read error. Other DNA sequences within the sample encode an identical CDR3. The genes are TRBV7-9 and TRBJ1-2; 7 bases line up with TRBD1. Per the germline V gene, CDR1 is SEHNR and CDR2 is FQNEAQ (reference sequence). This CDR3 is 17 amino acids long. Here the CDR3 reads CASSLGSSGGGTHGYTF. CDR3 DNA sequence: TGCGCCAGCAGCTTAGGAAGTTCCGGAGGGGGCACGCATGGCTACACCTTC.

The chain links TRBV4-1 to TRBJ2-7, with 10 bases identical to TRBD2. This CDR3 spans 16 amino acids. The ends lost 1 base at V and 0 bases at J; junction bases unmatched: 3. Germline V gene lookup returns CDR1 MGHRA and CDR2 YSYEKL. In DNA, the CDR3 is TGCGCCAGCAGCCAAGTAGCTAGCGGGAGCTCCTACGAGCAGTACTTC. Translating it yields CASSQVASGSSYEQYF.

The chain is built from TRBV19 and TRBJ2-2, with D possibly TRBD1 on 5 matching bases. V lost 7 bases and J lost 2, with 14 bases in between. The germline V gene has CDR1 LNHDA and CDR2 SQIVND (reference sequence). This CDR3 spans 15 amino acids. Here the CDR3 reads CASKGWGTNTGELFF. CDR3 sequence (DNA): TGTGCCAGTAAAGGGTGGGGCACAAACACCGGGGAGCTGTTTTTT.

The rearrangement joins TRBV7-6 to TRBJ2-1; TRBD1 agrees at 9 bases. V lost 4 bases, J lost 8 bases, and 9 bases stayed unmatched. The CDR3 totals 15 residues. CDR1 and CDR2 (germline): SGHVS, FNYEAQ. The CDR3 DNA reads TGTGCCAGCAGCTCCTCCGGGACAGGGTTCGATGAGCAGTTCTTC. It encodes CASSSSGTGFDEQFF.

A word on this clone: The identical CDR3 is also encoded by other nucleotide sequences in the sample. V usage is TRBV5-1 and J usage is TRBJ2-3; D unclear. The V gene lost 2 bases and the J gene lost 1 base, with 5 bases spanning the gap. Germline V gene sequence: CDR1 SGHRS, CDR2 YFSETQ. This CDR3 contains 13 residues. The CDR3 loop is CASSFGGTDTQYF. The CDR3 coding sequence is TGCGCCAGCAGCTTCGGTGGCACAGATACGCAGTATTTT. Filled out from reference TRBV5-1 and TRBJ2-3, the complete variable domain reads KAGVTQTPRYLIKTRGQQVTLSCSPISGHRSVSWYQQTPGQGLQFLFEYFSETQRNKGNFPGRFSGRQFSNSRSEMNVSTLELGDSALYLCASSFGGTDTQYFGPGTRLTVL.

The J gene is TRBJ1-4, the V gene TRBV6-5; perhaps TRBD1 as D (6 bases). Per the germline V gene, CDR1 is MNHEY and CDR2 is SVGAGI. V was shortened by 0 bases and J by 7 bases, with 12 bases between the two germline ends. CDR3 length: 15 residues. The CDR3 sequence is CASSYSRGRIEKLFF. In DNA form, the CDR3 reads TGTGCCAGCAGTTACTCACGGGGGCGGATTGAAAAACTGTTTTTT.

This chain connects TRBV6-1 to TRBJ2-4; possible D gene TRBD1, 5 bases. The CDR3 spans 13 residues. Per germline, CDR1 MNHNS and CDR2 SASEGT. Between the trimmed V and J ends, which lost 4 bases and 1 base, there was a span of 5 bases. CDR3 DNA: TGTGCCAGCAGTGCAGGGGCCAAAAACATTCAGTACTTC. Translation: CASSAGAKNIQYF.

The gene calls are TRBV9 and TRBJ2-1; D may be TRBD1 or TRBD2 (5 bases each). The length of the CDR3 is 14 residues. V was trimmed by 3 bases and J by 7 bases, leaving 14 bases between them. Looked up from germline, CDR1 is SGDLS and CDR2 is YYNGEE. CDR3 coding DNA: TGTGCCAGCAGCGCAACCGGGACGTGGAATGAGCAGTTCTTC. This encodes CASSATGTWNEQFF.

The chain recombines TRBV30 with TRBJ1-2; D remains unclear. The CDR3 consists of 11 residues. V lost 2 bases and J 8 bases, leaving 9 bases between the germline ends. Germline V CDR1 and CDR2: GTSNPN, SVGIG (reference sequence). The CDR3 spells CAWSTAQGYTF. The DNA for the CDR3 is TGTGCCTGGAGTACAGCCCAAGGCTACACCTTC.

CDR3 in amino acids: CASSLNGLAVSYEQYF. The CDR3 nucleotides are TGTGCCAGCTCACTTAACGGACTAGCGGTATCCTACGAGCAGTACTTC. The chain has TRBV18 and TRBJ2-7; 10 bases fit TRBD2. Germline lookup yields CDR1 KGHSH and CDR2 LQKENI. The V and J ends lost 4 bases and 1 base, in that order; junction bases with no gene match: 7. The CDR3 length is 16 residues.

The gene calls are TRBV19 and TRBJ1-3; D is unresolved. Trimming removed 0 bases at V and 0 bases at J, with 6 bases between. CDR1 and CDR2 (germline): LNHDA, SQIVND (reference sequence). The CDR3 totals 15 residues. CDR3 in amino acids: CASSIEGSSGNTIYF. CDR3 sequence (DNA): TGTGCCAGTAGTATAGAAGGAAGCTCTGGAAACACCATATATTTT.

The rearrangement links TRBV19 to TRBJ1-2; 11 positions agree with TRBD1. V was pared by 9 bases and J by 4 bases, with 4 bases of the junction left unmatched. The CDR3 extends over 13 amino acids. The germline V gene has CDR1 LNHDA and CDR2 SQIVND (reference sequence). In nucleotides, the CDR3 is TGTGCCAGCGGACAGGGGGCAAGCTATGGCTACACCTTC. Amino acids: CASGQGASYGYTF.

The chain links TRBV5-1 to TRBJ1-2, with a possible D match to TRBD1 (5 bases). CDR1 is SGHRS, CDR2 YFSETQ, per germline. V was clipped by 0 bases and J by 8 bases, with 8 bases between them. The CDR3 has 12 amino acids. The CDR3, as DNA: TGCGCCAGCAGCTTGGGGGACCAGGGCTACACCTTC. Amino acid sequence: CASSLGDQGYTF. The whole variable domain, remainder taken from reference TRBV5-1 and TRBJ1-2, is KAGVTQTPRYLIKTRGQQVTLSCSPISGHRSVSWYQQTPGQGLQFLFEYFSETQRNKGNFPGRFSGRQFSNSRSEMNVSTLELGDSALYLCASSLGDQGYTFGSGTRLTVV.

V and J are TRBV11-2 and TRBJ1-6; D remains ambiguous. Trimming cost V 1 base and J 10 bases, with 5 bases left between them. CDR1 SGHAT and CDR2 FQNNGV come from the germline V gene. CDR3 length: 12 amino acids. CDR3 coding DNA: TGTGCCAGCAGCTTAGGGGTATCACCCCTCCACTTT. Its translation: CASSLGVSPLHF.

The rearrangement joins TRBV28 to TRBJ2-7, with a weak D call TRBD1 (7 bases). Germline V gene data show CDR1 as MDHEN and CDR2 as SYDVKM. The V gene lost 6 bases and the J gene lost 2 bases, with 8 bases spanning the gap. The CDR3 runs 12 residues. CDR3 nucleotide sequence: TGTGCCAGCAGCAGGGGGGCCTACGAGCAGTACTTC. Translated: CASSRGAYEQYF.

This rearrangement joins TRBV7-9 to TRBJ2-5, with 8 bases that match TRBD2. This CDR3 contains 16 residues. V was pared by 2 bases and J by 1 base, with 6 bases of the junction left unmatched. Germline values: CDR1 SEHNR, CDR2 FQNEAQ (reference sequence). The CDR3 DNA reads TGTGCCAGCAGCTTAAGGGGCGGGGGGACCCAAGAGACCCAGTACTTC. This translates into CASSLRGGGTQETQYF.

The V gene is TRBV6-6, the J gene TRBJ2-5; D is possibly TRBD2 (7 bases). Germline V gene lookup returns CDR1 MNHNY and CDR2 SVGAGI (reference sequence). The V end lost 7 bases, the J end lost 9 bases, and 15 bases lay between the germline ends. This CDR3 comprises 12 residues. The chain's CDR3 is CASKGGGGPQYF. The CDR3 DNA is TGTGCCAGCAAAGGGGGGGGAGGGCCCCAGTACTTC.

This clone occurred once. J is TRBJ2-7 and V is TRBV11-2, with a possible D match to TRBD2 (6 bases). CDR1 is SGHAT and CDR2 is FQNNGV in the germline V gene. V gave up 5 bases and J gave up 3 bases, with 17 bases separating them. The CDR3 loop spans 15 amino acids. CDR3 coding DNA: TGTGCCAGCAGCCCTGGGTGGAGGGATCTCTACGAGCAGTACTTC. Encoded protein: CASSPGWRDLYEQYF.